This T cell receptor beta chain is from a study of blood T cell repertoires in COVID-19. Across the whole study: In each case, the material was cDNA or gDNA derived from T cells, B-cell-depleted T cells, or PBMCs.

CDR1 SGHRS and CDR2 YFSETQ come from the germline V gene. CDR3 length equals 16 residues. V lost 0 bases, J lost 3 bases, and 3 bases stayed unmatched. As processed by the authors: Quantification of nucleated cells was approximated via reference gene primer amplification. Sequencing used immunoSEQ multiplex PCR; TCRdb keeps in-frame clones, though not all of them. The V and J calls and clone size were taken over from that table, and D and trimming were inferred from the DNA. Of about 250,000 clones detected, 80% to 90% appear once; the ten largest clones hold 2% to 2.5%. Each participant's cohort was designated according to participant-reported clinical history.

Sequenced material: PBMCs or T cells enriched from blood (not recorded which). The origin of this receptor is a woman aged 18-29 years who had recovered from COVID-19. V usage is TRBV5-1 and J usage is TRBJ2-1, with 10 bases fitting TRBD1. The CDR3 region has the DNA TGCGCCAGCAGCTTGGTGGGGACAGGGGTCTACAATGAGCAGTTCTTC. Its translation: CASSLVGTGVYNEQFF.